This paragraph covers one T cell receptor (beta chain) sequence. The antigen remains undetermined. As to time point: after neoadjuvant nivolumab, at surgical resection. Analysis of PBMCs was direct, with no culture step. This entry belongs to a study of neoadjuvant anti-PD-1 for oral cavity cancer. Study overall: Before surgery, most patients got three to four biweekly 3 mg/kg nivolumab doses.

Here immunoSEQ multiplex PCR was the method, and the copy in TCRdb shows in-frame clones only, minus some. The table has just under 70,000 clones, roughly 81% seen once. Overall study findings and caveats: Only three patients per response group were TCR-analyzed; validation needed.

J was trimmed by 3 bases and V by 9 bases; bases with no gene match: 1. CDR3 size: 11 residues. Germline CDR1 SNHLY, CDR2 FYNNEI. The chain carries TRBV2 and TRBJ2-5; TRBD2 matches at 7 bases. The sequence came from a person aged 35-79 years with oral cavity squamous cell carcinoma. The specimen comprised PBMCs, sampled after nivolumab (anti-PD-1) treatment. Here the CDR3 reads CASGLEETQYF. CDR3 DNA: TGTGCCAGTGGACTAGAAGAGACCCAGTACTTC. Full variable domain (missing parts from reference TRBV2 and TRBJ2-5): EPEVTQTPSHQVTQMGQEVILRCVPISNHLYFYWYRQILGQKVEFLVSFYNNEISEKSEIFDDQFSVERPDGSNFTLKIRSTKLEDSAMYFCASGLEETQYFGPGTRLLVL.